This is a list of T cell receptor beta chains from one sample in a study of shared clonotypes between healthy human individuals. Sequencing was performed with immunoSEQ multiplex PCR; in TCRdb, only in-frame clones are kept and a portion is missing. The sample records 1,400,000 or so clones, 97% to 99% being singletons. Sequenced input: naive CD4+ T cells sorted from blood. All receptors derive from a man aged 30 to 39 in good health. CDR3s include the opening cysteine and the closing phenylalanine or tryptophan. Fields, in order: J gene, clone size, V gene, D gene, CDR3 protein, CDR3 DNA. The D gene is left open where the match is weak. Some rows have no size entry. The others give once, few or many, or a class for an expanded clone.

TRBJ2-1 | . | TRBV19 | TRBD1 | CASRPGQGHNEQFF | TGTGCCAGTAGGCCGGGACAGGGTCACAATGAGCAGTTCTTC
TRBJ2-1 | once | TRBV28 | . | CASRDYRDNEQFF | TGTGCCAGCAGAGATTACAGAGACAATGAGCAGTTCTTC
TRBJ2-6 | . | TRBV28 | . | CASSFAGANVLTF | TGTGCCAGCAGTTTCGCCGGGGCCAACGTCCTGACTTTC
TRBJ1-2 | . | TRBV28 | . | CASSYEGENYGYTF | TGTGCCAGCAGTTACGAGGGAGAGAACTATGGCTACACCTTC
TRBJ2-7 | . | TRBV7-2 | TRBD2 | CASSLTSGKAYEQYF | TGTGCCAGCAGCTTAACTAGCGGGAAGGCCTACGAGCAGTACTTC
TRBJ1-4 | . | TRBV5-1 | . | CASSIDATNEKLFF | TGCGCCAGCAGCATAGATGCAACTAATGAAAAACTGTTTTTT
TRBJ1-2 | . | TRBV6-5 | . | CASSYSNKGLGYTF | TGTGCCAGCAGTTACTCGAATAAGGGTCTCGGCTACACCTTC
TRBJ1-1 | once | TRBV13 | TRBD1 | CASSFMDRTNTEAFF | TGTGCCAGCAGCTTCATGGACAGGACCAACACTGAAGCTTTCTTT
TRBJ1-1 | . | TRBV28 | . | CASSLPLGGTISSFF | TGTGCCAGCAGTTTACCACTTGGGGGAACAATATCGTCTTTCTTT
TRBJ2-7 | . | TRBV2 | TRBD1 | CASSEVQGAPYEQYF | TGTGCCAGCAGTGAAGTTCAGGGGGCACCCTACGAGCAGTACTTC
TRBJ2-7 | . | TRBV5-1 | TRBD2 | CASSLGLTSGTYEQYF | TGCGCCAGCAGCTTGGGGTTGACTAGCGGGACCTACGAGCAGTACTTC
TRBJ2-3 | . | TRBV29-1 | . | CSAPPQGHHTDTQYF | TGCAGTGCCCCCCCACAGGGACATCACACAGATACGCAGTATTTT
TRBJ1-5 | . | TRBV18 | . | CASTGQQNQPQHF | TGTGCCAGCACCGGACAGCAAAATCAGCCCCAGCATTTT
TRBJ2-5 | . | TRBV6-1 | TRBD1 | CASSDGTGRFETQYF | TGTGCCAGCAGTGACGGGACAGGGAGGTTTGAGACCCAGTACTTC
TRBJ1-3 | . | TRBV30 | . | CAWSSNWADSGNTIYF | TGTGCCTGGAGTTCAAATTGGGCAGACTCTGGAAACACCATATATTTT
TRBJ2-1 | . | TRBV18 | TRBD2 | CASSPQRGSGSSVNEQFF | TGTGCCAGCTCACCGCAAAGGGGAAGCGGGAGTTCGGTCAATGAGCAGTTCTTC
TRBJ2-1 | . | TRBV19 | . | CASSISPTPNEQFF | TGTGCCAGTAGTATCAGCCCGACCCCCAATGAGCAGTTCTTC
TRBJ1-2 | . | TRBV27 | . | CASSPSLGLKGGYTF | TGTGCCAGCAGTCCCTCCTTGGGCCTGAAAGGAGGCTACACCTTC
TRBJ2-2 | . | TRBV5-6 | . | CASSLAPGAHTGELFF | TGTGCCAGCAGCTTGGCTCCGGGAGCCCACACCGGGGAGCTGTTTTTT
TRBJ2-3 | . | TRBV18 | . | CASSPSATDTQYF | TGTGCCAGCTCACCTAGCGCGACAGATACGCAGTATTTT
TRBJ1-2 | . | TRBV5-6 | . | CASRGYGYTF | TGTGCCAGCAGGGGCTATGGCTACACCTTC
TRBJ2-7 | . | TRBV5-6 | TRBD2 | CASSRTLTSGRPYEQYF | TGTGCCAGCAGCCGGACTCTTACTAGCGGGAGGCCCTACGAGCAGTACTTC
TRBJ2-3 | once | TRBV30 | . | CAWGRRDTDTQYF | TGTGCCTGGGGGAGACGCGACACAGATACGCAGTATTTT
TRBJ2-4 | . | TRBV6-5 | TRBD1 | CASSYGTGNDIQYF | TGTGCCAGCAGTTACGGGACAGGGAACGACATTCAGTACTTC
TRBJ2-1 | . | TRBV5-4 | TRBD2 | CASRHRLAGHNEQFF | TGTGCCAGCAGGCATAGACTAGCGGGACACAATGAGCAGTTCTTC
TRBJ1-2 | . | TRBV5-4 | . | CASSLPGRTYYGYTF | TGTGCCAGCAGCCTCCCAGGACGGACGTACTATGGCTACACCTTC